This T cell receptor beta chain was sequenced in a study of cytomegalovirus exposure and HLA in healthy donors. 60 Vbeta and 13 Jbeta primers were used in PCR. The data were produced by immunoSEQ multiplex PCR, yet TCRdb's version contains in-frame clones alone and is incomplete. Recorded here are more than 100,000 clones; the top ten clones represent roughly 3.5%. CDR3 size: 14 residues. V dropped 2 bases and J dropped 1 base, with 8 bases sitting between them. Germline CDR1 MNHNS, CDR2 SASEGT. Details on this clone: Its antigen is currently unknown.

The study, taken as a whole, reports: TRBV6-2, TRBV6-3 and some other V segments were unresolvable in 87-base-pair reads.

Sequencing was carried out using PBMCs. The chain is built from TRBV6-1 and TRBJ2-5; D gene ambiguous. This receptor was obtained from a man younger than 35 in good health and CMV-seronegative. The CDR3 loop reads CASSERNSQETQYF. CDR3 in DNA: TGTGCCAGCAGTGAAAGGAACAGCCAAGAGACCCAGTACTTC.